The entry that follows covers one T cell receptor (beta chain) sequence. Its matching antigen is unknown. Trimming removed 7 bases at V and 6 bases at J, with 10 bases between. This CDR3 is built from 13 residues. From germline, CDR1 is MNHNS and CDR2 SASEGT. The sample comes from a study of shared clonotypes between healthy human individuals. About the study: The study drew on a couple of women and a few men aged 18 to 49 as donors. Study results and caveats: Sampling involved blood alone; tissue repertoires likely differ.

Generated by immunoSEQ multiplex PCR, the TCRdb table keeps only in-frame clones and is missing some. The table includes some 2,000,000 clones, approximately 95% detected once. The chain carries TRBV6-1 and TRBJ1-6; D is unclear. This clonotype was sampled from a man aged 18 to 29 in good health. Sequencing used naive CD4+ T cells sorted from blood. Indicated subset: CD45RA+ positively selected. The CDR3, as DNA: TGTGCCAGCAACAGCCCTCTTAATTCACCCCTCCACTTT. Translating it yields CASNSPLNSPLHF.